Listed here is a single T cell receptor beta chain. This CDR3 is built from 12 residues. Germline assignment: CDR1 SNHLY and CDR2 FYNNEI. The J segment lost 7 bases and the V segment lost 6 bases, leaving 4 bases of the junction unmatched. The sample belongs to a study of blood T cell repertoires in COVID-19. Per the authors' pipeline: How many nucleated cells were present was estimated from reference gene primer amplification. This table comes from immunoSEQ multiplex PCR, and its TCRdb copy is limited to in-frame clones, with some not included. The V and J calls and clone size are taken from that table; D and trimming were inferred from the DNA. The table includes more than 70,000 clones, 75% to 95% detected once.

The sequencing input was peripheral blood. The chain joins TRBV2 to TRBJ1-2; 8 positions match TRBD1. The TCR originated in a woman aged 45 to 65 in a cohort sampled during active COVID-19. CDR3 amino acids: CASRWTGSGYTF. CDR3 sequence (DNA): TGTGCCAGCAGATGGACAGGGTCTGGCTACACCTTC.